The entry below describes one T cell receptor (beta chain). Its antigen specificity is not known. No much larger clone exists at a distance of one base, and base qualities are not known. The junction shows trimming of 0 bases on V and 5 bases on J, plus 11 bases between the germline ends. Via the germline V gene, CDR1 is SGDLS and CDR2 YYNGEE. The CDR3 starts with the cysteine, ends with the phenylalanine, and has 14 residues. Just CDR3 DNA is preserved here, 42 bases in frame from base 1. The entry originates in a study of blood T cell repertoires in COVID-19 (dated by TCRdb to 2018 to 2021). With respect to the entire study: Samples covering the acute and convalescent phases of COVID-19 were provided by collaborators in the United States, Italy and Spain. Deeply sampled blood TCRbeta repertoires from subjects exposed to, actively infected with, or recovered from COVID-19 were included in the dataset. The repertoires were released in a freely available public database meant as a resource for research on the immune response to SARS-CoV-2. A de-identified subject ID, COVID-19 status, age in years and sex were almost always included in the sample metadata. The material from the prospective study consisted of cDNA or gDNA derived from T cells, B-cell-depleted T cells, or PBMCs. Where available, HLA class I and class II types were taken from metadata supplied by the sample provider and were not determined by assay-based typing. The samples were drawn from two sources: the first 160 participants of the ongoing ImmuneRACE study, and 1,000 to 1,500 subjects contributed by 6 global collaborators.

TCRbeta CDR3 regions were amplified from genomic DNA by means of the immunoSEQ Assay, a bias-controlled multiplex PCR. The original pipeline was this. Within the assay, amplification of reference gene primers was used to estimate how many nucleated cells each sample contained. To quantify the absolute abundance of each unique TCRbeta CDR3 rearrangement, sequence reads were collapsed and filtered. For each sample, productive Simpson clonality was calculated as the square root of Simpson's diversity index over productive rearrangements. TCRdb retrieved this table from immuneACCESS and kept in-frame rearrangements only. Not all clones are present; in checked studies, unresolved V genes account for under half, and no reason is known for the remainder. The V and J calls and the clone size are those of that table, but D and trimming were determined from the DNA. The sample table lists 150,000 or so clones, roughly 88% of them with a count of one. The top ten constitute around 13% of the sample.

Summary of the overall study and its limitations: How much clinical and demographic metadata was included differed by source and by participant, and the metadata was provided uncurated.

Enrolling through a virtual design, the prospective study's participants ranged in age from roughly 18 to 89 years and lived across 24 United States geographic areas. In the prospective study, cohorts were assigned on the basis of participant-reported clinical history obtained from a screening survey and a study questionnaire. For ImmuneRACE Cohort 3, a participant was defined as recovered based on two consecutive negative NP/OP PCR tests, clearance by a healthcare professional, or resolution of symptoms. In the prospective study, mobile phlebotomists collected whole blood, serum and a nasopharyngeal or oropharyngeal swab from each participant. Over an approximately 2-month period, participants in the prospective study had the option of providing additional blood draws and questionnaires. Prospective study blood samples were shipped either frozen or at room temperature before DNA extraction.

This TCR was sampled from a woman aged 60-75 years who had recovered from COVID-19. Sequenced: PBMCs or T cells enriched from blood (not recorded which). The chain is encoded by TRBV9 joined to TRBJ2-5, with the D gene call left open. The DNA sequence is as follows: TGTGCCAGCAGCGTAGGAACTACCGGGGAGACCCAGTACTTC. Translated, it reads CASSVGTTGETQYF.